This TCR beta chain was captured by sequencing in a study of preoperative IRX-2 immunotherapy in early breast cancer. The table came from immunoSEQ multiplex PCR; TCRdb's copy has only in-frame clones and leaves some out. The data hold about 3,400 clones, with more than 65% observed a single time. This clone appeared a few times. V gave up 0 bases and J gave up 7 bases, with 12 bases separating them. CDR1 is MNHGY, CDR2 SAAAGT, per germline. The CDR3 has 14 amino acids. Stated treatment: preoperative locoregional IRX-2 cytokine immunotherapy. Preoperative locoregional IRX-2 cytokine immunotherapy was tested in the phase Ib source study.

This receptor was identified in a human donor with breast cancer. The chain combines TRBV6-8 with TRBJ1-1; D is unclear. The sample was tumor tissue, taken after IRX-2 immunotherapy. The CDR3 nucleotides are TGTGCCAGCAGTTACTCTCGGAAAGACGGTGAAGCTTTCTTT. Translated, it gives CASSYSRKDGEAFF.